These 32 T cell receptor beta chains came from one sample sequenced in a study of T cells expressing NK-cell markers. TCRdb reprocessed the 5' RACE reads, keeping one entry per CDR3 protein, no DNA. The sample has about 160,000 distinct CDR3 sequences; the top ten hold 20%. The sequencing input was blood T cells: a sorted CD56 or NKG2C T cell subset, CD4+ or CD8+ T cells, or bulk PBMC T cells (not recorded which). These receptors originate from a man aged 18 to 69 in good health.

This rearrangement joins TRBV6-1 to TRBJ2-1; TCRdb outputs TRBD2, but without DNA this stays unchecked. The CDR3 covers 15 residues. CDR1 and CDR2 from the germline V gene are MNHNS and SASEGT. CDR3 residues: CASTSLVEGIDEQFF.

The chain links TRBV29-1 to TRBJ2-1; TCRdb indicates TRBD1, and absent DNA this call remains unverified. This CDR3 comprises 14 residues. Germline V gene sequence: CDR1 SQVTM, CDR2 ANQGSEA. This chain's CDR3 is CSAPRPGILGEQFF.

CDR3 amino acids: CASSWVGGQYGYTF. The rearrangement links TRBV5-4 to TRBJ1-2; the D gene TCRdb calls, TRBD1, cannot be checked with no DNA. The CDR3 contains 14 residues. The germline V gene has CDR1 SGHNT and CDR2 YYREEE (reference sequence).

The V gene is TRBV12-3 or TRBV12-4, the J gene TRBJ2-7; there is no DNA to check the TCRdb D call of TRBD1. The CDR3 length is 15 residues. CDR3 in amino acids: CASSHTDTGLSEQYF.

The chain is built from TRBV11-2 and TRBJ1-1. The length of the CDR3 is 13 residues. Germline V lookup: CDR1 SGHAT, CDR2 FQNNGV. The CDR3 sequence is CASSLEVSPEAFF.

The CDR3 spells CASSPGGLGYTF. The rearrangement uses TRBV7-9 and TRBJ1-2. The CDR3 has 12 residues. CDR1 and CDR2 (germline): SEHNR, FQNEAQ (reference sequence).

This CDR3 reads CATSPGYQAFF. The chain joins TRBV6-2 or TRBV6-3 to TRBJ1-1; TCRdb's D call, TRBD1, is unchecked because there is no DNA. Looked up from germline, CDR1 is MNHEY and CDR2 is SVGEGT. This CDR3 contains 11 residues.

This chain connects TRBV4-1 to TRBJ2-1; there is no DNA to check the TCRdb D call of TRBD2. CDR3 length: 17 amino acids. Germline assignment: CDR1 MGHRA and CDR2 YSYEKL. The CDR3 is CASSQLAGGRSYNEQFF.

The chain joins TRBV7-8 to TRBJ1-4; the D call of TRBD1 rests on TCRdb alone, since no DNA is present to check it. Germline V gene sequence: CDR1 SGHVS, CDR2 FQNEAQ. The CDR3 runs 15 residues. The CDR3 spells CASSLFTGGREKLFF.

The V gene is TRBV7-9, the J gene TRBJ2-3; TCRdb proposes TRBD2, but this gene call is untestable without DNA. The CDR3 has 15 residues. The germline V gene encodes CDR1 SEHNR and CDR2 FQNEAQ (reference sequence). The CDR3 here is CASLVRLAGIDTQYF.

The CDR3 spells CASSKGQPEQYF. This chain links TRBV5-6 with TRBJ2-7; the D call from TCRdb, TRBD1, cannot be confirmed without DNA. Germline CDR1 reads SGHDT; CDR2 reads YYEEEE. CDR3 size: 12 residues.

This chain uses TRBV7-9 with TRBJ2-7. Looked up from germline, CDR1 is SEHNR and CDR2 is FQNEAQ (reference sequence). The CDR3 contains 14 residues. CDR3 region: CASSPWTSSDEQYF.

CDR3 protein: CATGGARDWDTQYF. This rearrangement joins TRBV15 to TRBJ2-3; absent DNA, TCRdb's TRBD1 call cannot be checked. Germline CDR1 reads LNHNV; CDR2 reads YYDKDF (reference sequence). CDR3 length equals 14 residues.

This chain joins TRBV15 and TRBJ2-1; TCRdb's assignment of TRBD1 cannot be checked, as there is no DNA. Germline V gene sequence: CDR1 LNHNV, CDR2 YYDKDF (reference sequence). CDR3 length: 13 amino acids. This CDR3 reads CATGRDTYNEQFF.

The chain joins TRBV6-1 to TRBJ1-5. Germline V gene lookup returns CDR1 MNHNS and CDR2 SASEGT. The CDR3 sequence is 14 residues long. The CDR3 here is CASSEVERQQPQHF.

The V and J genes are TRBV11-1 and TRBJ2-5; there is no DNA to check the TCRdb D call of TRBD2. The CDR3 has 18 residues. Germline assignment: CDR1 SGHAT and CDR2 FQDESV (reference sequence). This chain's CDR3 is CASSLTLAGGKIQETQYF.

The chain has TRBV12-3 or TRBV12-4 and TRBJ2-7; TCRdb selects TRBD2, and the lack of DNA leaves this call unchecked. The CDR3 is made up of 17 amino acids. The CDR3 spells CASITHRGEPQIYEQYF.

The rearrangement uses TRBV20-1 and TRBJ1-5; TCRdb proposes TRBD1, but this gene call is untestable without DNA. Germline V gives CDR1 DFQATT, CDR2 SNEGSKA (reference sequence). The CDR3 is made up of 14 amino acids. The CDR3 sequence is CSASMALRDRAQHF.

The V gene is TRBV13, the J gene TRBJ2-3; checking the TCRdb D call of TRBD1 is not possible without DNA. The length of the CDR3 is 12 residues. Per germline, CDR1 PRHDT and CDR2 FYEKMQ (reference sequence). This chain's CDR3 is CASSHGGGTQYF. The full variable domain, completed using reference TRBV13 and TRBJ2-3, is AAGVIQSPRHLIKEKRETATLKCYPIPRHDTVYWYQQGPGQDPQFLISFYEKMQSDKGSIPDRFSAQQFSDYHSELNMSSLELGDSALYFCASSHGGGTQYFGPGTRLTVL.

V usage is TRBV9 and J usage is TRBJ2-3; absent DNA, TCRdb's TRBD2 call cannot be checked. The CDR3 sequence is 18 residues long. The germline gives CDR1 SGDLS, CDR2 YYNGEE. The CDR3 sequence: CASSVGAGTSGRLDTQYF.

CDR3 sequence reads: CASSDLLAGGNEQFF. This chain connects TRBV2 to TRBJ2-1; without DNA, the TCRdb call of TRBD2 cannot be checked. This CDR3 contains 15 residues. Germline V gene data show CDR1 as SNHLY and CDR2 as FYNNEI.

V gene TRBV4-1 combines with J gene TRBJ2-3. CDR1 is MGHRA, CDR2 YSYEKL, per germline. The CDR3 totals 14 residues. CDR3 loop: CASSQDKAADTQYF.

The genes are TRBV18 and TRBJ1-5. The germline CDR1 and CDR2 sequences are KGHSH and LQKENI. CDR3 length: 14 residues. The chain's CDR3 is CASSPGQSRQPQHF.

The chain is built from TRBV4-1 and TRBJ1-2; TCRdb returns TRBD1, unconfirmable since there is no DNA. The CDR3 extends over 15 amino acids. Germline V gene data show CDR1 as MGHRA and CDR2 as YSYEKL. The chain's CDR3 is CASSQAGRGPYGYTF.

V and J are TRBV7-9 and TRBJ2-2; TCRdb picks TRBD1, but there is no DNA to check that call. The CDR3 length is 17 residues. Germline CDR1 SEHNR, CDR2 FQNEAQ (reference sequence). The CDR3 region is CASSFPWGQRNTGELFF.

The CDR3 sequence: CASSLEFAGGPPGELFF. The rearrangement joins TRBV7-6 to TRBJ2-2; lacking DNA, the TRBD2 call made by TCRdb goes unchecked. The CDR3 runs 17 residues. Germline V gives CDR1 SGHVS, CDR2 FNYEAQ.

V is TRBV2 and J is TRBJ2-3; the D call from TCRdb, TRBD2, cannot be confirmed without DNA. CDR1 is SNHLY, CDR2 FYNNEI, per germline. The CDR3 loop spans 14 amino acids. CDR3 residues: CASLLAGDTDTQYF.

V gene TRBV7-6 combines with J gene TRBJ2-7; TCRdb outputs TRBD1, but without DNA this stays unchecked. The CDR3 is made up of 14 amino acids. Germline CDR1 SGHVS, CDR2 FNYEAQ. CDR3 residues: CASSDTGDGYEQYF.

V usage is TRBV21-1 and J usage is TRBJ1-6. TRBV21-1 is shown as a pseudogene. The CDR3 is made up of 15 amino acids. The CDR3 region is CASSKAAGGYSPLHF.

J is TRBJ2-1 and V is TRBV12-3 or TRBV12-4; TCRdb's assignment of TRBD2 cannot be checked, as there is no DNA. The CDR3 is 16 amino acids. The CDR3 protein is CASSLSRGGPTAEQFF.

The chain is built from TRBV9 and TRBJ2-2; TCRdb's D gene call, TRBD2, goes unchecked for lack of DNA. The CDR3 totals 20 residues. Germline lookup yields CDR1 SGDLS and CDR2 YYNGEE. The chain's CDR3 is CASSTPGTSGGTLNTGELFF.

This chain connects TRBV7-9 to TRBJ2-7; the TCRdb D gene call, TRBD1, has no DNA to confirm it. The CDR3 covers 13 residues. CDR1 and CDR2 (germline): SEHNR, FQNEAQ (reference sequence). CDR3 residues: CASSSQGYDEQYF. The complete variable domain, with remaining parts taken from reference TRBV7-9 and TRBJ2-7, reads DTGVSQNPRHKITKRGQNVTFRCDPISEHNRLYWYRQTLGQGPEFLTYFQNEAQLEKSRLLSDRFSAERPKGSFSTLEIQRTEQGDSAMYLCASSSQGYDEQYFGPGTRLTVT.